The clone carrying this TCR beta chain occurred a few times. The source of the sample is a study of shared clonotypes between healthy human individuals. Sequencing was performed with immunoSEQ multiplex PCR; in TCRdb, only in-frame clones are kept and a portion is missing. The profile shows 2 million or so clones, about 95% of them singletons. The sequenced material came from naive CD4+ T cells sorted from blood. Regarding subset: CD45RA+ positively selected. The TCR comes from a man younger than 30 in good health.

The CDR3 spells CASSLWGETQYF. The CDR3 DNA sequence: TGTGCCAGCAGCTTATGGGGGGAGACCCAGTACTTC. J is TRBJ2-5 and V is TRBV7-2; D might be TRBD1 or TRBD2, each matching 5 bases. The CDR3 length is 12 residues. V lost 2 bases to trimming and J lost 5 bases, with 6 bases between them. The germline CDR1 and CDR2 sequences are SGHTA and FQGNSA.